Shown below are 32 T cell receptor beta chains from a single sample sequenced in a study of T cells and copy number aberrations in small-cell lung cancer. Clones were sequenced by immunoSEQ multiplex PCR, and TCRdb holds only the in-frame ones, with some missing. The profile shows roughly 9,800 clones, around 79% of them singletons. The specimen sequenced was normal tissue next to the tumor. The receptor set was obtained from a man aged 55 to 70 with small cell lung cancer.

The table lists this clone with a few counts. The chain carries TRBV29-1 and TRBJ2-2, with 9 bases identical to TRBD1. The V segment lost 6 bases and the J segment 5 bases; nucleotides outside the gene matches: 13. This CDR3 region has 16 residues. The germline V gene encodes CDR1 SQVTM and CDR2 ANQGSEA. The CDR3 DNA reads as TGCAGCGTGATCCCCTTACAGGGGGCGCAAACCGGGGAGCTGTTTTTT. It encodes CSVIPLQGAQTGELFF.

The genes are TRBV7-8 and TRBJ2-1; TRBD2 matches at 7 bases. CDR3 length equals 16 residues. J gave up 5 bases and V 1 base, and 8 bases lay outside the gene matches. Germline CDR1 is SGHVS and CDR2 is FQNEAQ. The DNA of the CDR3 is TGTGCCAGCAGCTTAGATTCGCGGGGGTGGCACAATGAGCAGTTCTTC. Translating gives CASSLDSRGWHNEQFF.

The V call is TRBV10-3, the J call TRBJ1-2; D not certain. CDR3 length equals 14 residues. Trimming pared 3 bases from V and 6 bases from J, leaving 14 bases between. Germline V gives CDR1 ENHRY, CDR2 SYGVKD. This chain's CDR3 is CAISDSKTVDGYTF. The CDR3 DNA reads TGTGCCATCAGTGATTCCAAGACGGTAGATGGCTACACCTTC.

The J gene is TRBJ2-2, the V gene TRBV27; TRBD1 matches 8 bases. The CDR3 is 19 residues long. Germline V gene data show CDR1 as MNHEY and CDR2 as SMNVEV (reference sequence). With V trimmed by 2 bases and J by 6 bases, 17 bases remained unmatched. The CDR3 is CASSLRRPDRGSLSGELFF. The CDR3 nucleotides read TGTGCCAGCAGTTTAAGGCGCCCCGACAGGGGAAGTTTGTCCGGGGAGCTGTTTTTT.

J is TRBJ2-7 and V is TRBV5-1, with 9 nucleotides matching TRBD2. Germline CDR1 and CDR2: SGHRS and YFSETQ. This CDR3 is built from 14 residues. V dropped 6 bases and J dropped 6; count of bases not matched to a gene: 10. This chain's CDR3 is CASMRASGTSEQYF. In DNA, the CDR3 is TGCGCCAGCATGAGGGCTAGCGGGACAAGCGAGCAGTACTTC.

This chain links TRBV9 with TRBJ1-4; no definite D call. CDR3 length equals 15 residues. From germline, CDR1 is SGDLS and CDR2 YYNGEE. Trimming shortened V by 4 bases and J by 0 bases, and 10 bases separated the two germline ends. CDR3 DNA: TGTGCCAGCAGCCCGGAGTTAGCAACTAATGAAAAACTGTTTTTT. The encoded protein is CASSPELATNEKLFF.

The V gene is TRBV9, the J gene TRBJ1-1; 11 bases align to TRBD1. With V trimmed by 3 bases and J by 1 base, 2 bases remained unmatched. Germline V lookup: CDR1 SGDLS, CDR2 YYNGEE. The CDR3 contains 15 residues. CDR3 sequence reads: CASSDGQGANTEAFF. Here the CDR3 DNA reads TGTGCCAGCAGCGACGGACAGGGGGCGAACACTGAAGCTTTCTTT. Full variable domain (outside the CDR3, taken from reference TRBV9 and TRBJ1-1): DSGVTQTPKHLITATGQRVTLRCSPRSGDLSVYWYQQSLDQGLQFLIQYYNGEERAKGNILERFSAQQFPDLHSELNLSSLELGDSALYFCASSDGQGANTEAFFGQGTRLTVV.

The chain couples TRBV6-6 to TRBJ2-7; TRBD2 might be the D (6 bases). From germline, CDR1 is MNHNY and CDR2 SVGAGI (reference sequence). The CDR3 is 14 residues long. The V and J ends lost 2 bases and 0 bases respectively, with 8 bases between them. The DNA for the CDR3 is TGTGCCAGCAGTTACGGGGACTCCTCCTACGAGCAGTACTTC. Protein: CASSYGDSSYEQYF.

This clone was seen a single time. The chain links TRBV6-1 to TRBJ2-2; 8 bases are a match to TRBD2. The J segment lost 2 bases and the V segment lost 8 bases, leaving 7 bases of the junction unmatched. CDR3 length equals 15 residues. Germline CDR1 and CDR2: MNHNS and SASEGT. CDR3 sequence reads: CASQGGRSNTGELFF. The CDR3 DNA reads TGTGCCAGCCAGGGCGGGAGGTCAAACACCGGGGAGCTGTTTTTT.

The chain employs TRBV5-1 and TRBJ2-2; D uncertain. Germline V CDR1 and CDR2: SGHRS, YFSETQ. The CDR3 spans 13 residues. Deletions cut 5 bases from V and 6 bases from J, with 11 bases between. CDR3: CASSFSGPGELFF. Written as DNA, the CDR3 is TGCGCCAGCAGTTTTAGTGGGCCCGGGGAGCTGTTTTTT.

The V and J genes are TRBV6-1 and TRBJ2-2; weak D call: TRBD1 (5 bases). CDR1 is MNHNS and CDR2 is SASEGT in the germline V gene. This CDR3 comprises 14 residues. Trimming removed 2 bases at V and 3 bases at J, with 7 bases between. The CDR3 DNA reads TGTGCCAGCAGTGAACAGGGTGACACCGGGGAGCTGTTTTTT. Encoded protein: CASSEQGDTGELFF.

V gene TRBV19 combines with J gene TRBJ2-3, with no clear D. The germline gives CDR1 LNHDA, CDR2 SQIVND (reference sequence). The CDR3 is 14 residues long. Trimming took off 4 bases at V and 1 base at J, with 9 bases between the two ends. DNA of the CDR3: TGTGCCAGTAGTACACTCCCAGGCACAGATACGCAGTATTTT. Translated: CASSTLPGTDTQYF. Full variable domain (rest looked up from reference TRBV19 and TRBJ2-3): DGGITQSPKYLFRKEGQNVTLSCEQNLNHDAMYWYRQDPGQGLRLIYYSQIVNDFQKGDIAEGYSVSREKKESFPLTVTSAQKNPTAFYLCASSTLPGTDTQYFGPGTRLTVL.

V is TRBV7-2 and J is TRBJ2-5, with D hard to call. The V end lost 2 bases, the J end lost 5 bases, and 3 bases lay between the germline ends. CDR3 size: 11 residues. Germline CDR1 SGHTA, CDR2 FQGNSA. CDR3 loop: CASSLSETQYF. The DNA for the CDR3 is TGTGCCAGCAGCTTAAGCGAGACCCAGTACTTC. Variable domain in full (rest from reference TRBV7-2 and TRBJ2-5): GAGVSQSPSNKVTEKGKDVELRCDPISGHTALYWYRQSLGQGLEFLIYFQGNSAPDKSGLPSDRFSAERTGGSVSTLTIQRTQQEDSAVYLCASSLSETQYFGPGTRLLVL.

The rearrangement joins TRBV28 to TRBJ1-2; 10 bases match TRBD1. CDR1 is MDHEN, CDR2 SYDVKM, per germline. Germline trimming cut 5 bases from V and 9 bases from J; bases unmatched to any gene: 12. The CDR3 is 15 residues long. The CDR3 nucleotides read TGTGCCAGCAGTCCTCAGGGACAGGGGAGGAGAAGCTACACCTTC. It yields the protein CASSPQGQGRRSYTF.

In this sample, this clone turned up a few times. The chain uses TRBV5-1 and TRBJ2-2; D is uncertain. The germline V gene encodes CDR1 SGHRS and CDR2 YFSETQ. This CDR3 comprises 12 residues. The V end was cut by 6 bases, the J end by 5 bases, with 8 bases between. CDR3 sequence reads: CASKAGTGELFF. CDR3 bases: TGCGCCAGCAAAGCCGGTACCGGGGAGCTGTTTTTT.

The chain carries TRBV20-1 and TRBJ2-7; D not certain. The CDR3 has 10 residues. Germline-derived CDR1 and CDR2 are DFQATT and SNEGSKA (reference sequence). The germline V and J ends were trimmed by 3 bases and 0 bases, with 0 bases remaining between them. CDR3 nucleotide sequence: TGCAGTGCTAGCTCCTACGAGCAGTACTTC. Translation: CSASSYEQYF.

This chain joins TRBV4-2 and TRBJ1-2; D is ambiguous. CDR3 size: 16 residues. V was cut by 3 bases and J by 0 bases, with 14 bases left in between. Germline V gene sequence: CDR1 LGHNA, CDR2 YNFKEQ. The CDR3 DNA follows: TGTGCCAGCAGCCAGGAGCAAGCCTCGGCTAACTATGGCTACACCTTC. As protein: CASSQEQASANYGYTF.

J is TRBJ2-2 and V is TRBV29-1; possible D gene TRBD1, 6 bases. V lost 7 bases to trimming and J lost 1 base, with 7 bases between them. The CDR3 has 12 residues. The germline V gene has CDR1 SQVTM and CDR2 ANQGSEA. DNA for the CDR3: TGCAGCGGGACAGAGAACACCGGGGAGCTGTTTTTT. It codes for CSGTENTGELFF.

This clone was picked up a small number of times. This chain connects TRBV9 to TRBJ2-1, with 10 positions matching TRBD2. Looked up from germline, CDR1 is SGDLS and CDR2 is YYNGEE. V was clipped by 4 bases and J by 5 bases; unmatched bases: 0. The CDR3 has 13 residues. CDR3 residues: CASSTSGNNEQFF. DNA of the CDR3: TGTGCCAGCAGCACTAGCGGGAACAATGAGCAGTTCTTC. Based on the CDR3 plus reference TRBV9 and TRBJ2-1, the full variable domain is DSGVTQTPKHLITATGQRVTLRCSPRSGDLSVYWYQQSLDQGLQFLIQYYNGEERAKGNILERFSAQQFPDLHSELNLSSLELGDSALYFCASSTSGNNEQFFGPGTRLTVL.

The rearrangement joins TRBV5-6 to TRBJ2-7; D is uncertain. Trimming removed 4 bases at V and 2 bases at J, with 10 bases between. From germline, CDR1 is SGHDT and CDR2 YYEEEE. This CDR3 has 13 residues. CDR3 protein: CASSAPPTYEQYF. As DNA, the CDR3 is TGTGCCAGCAGCGCCCCCCCCACCTACGAGCAGTACTTC.

The J gene is TRBJ1-5, the V gene TRBV6-5; D is ambiguous. Germline CDR1 and CDR2: MNHEY and SVGAGI. The V and J ends lost 5 bases and 0 bases respectively, with 5 bases between them. The CDR3 is made up of 13 amino acids. In DNA form, the CDR3 reads TGTGCCAGCAGTAGTGTTAGCAATCAGCCCCAGCATTTT. This translates into CASSSVSNQPQHF.

This chain uses TRBV6-1 with TRBJ2-7; 7 nucleotides align to TRBD1. With V trimmed by 1 base and J by 2 bases, 5 bases remained unmatched. The germline V gene has CDR1 MNHNS and CDR2 SASEGT. This CDR3 contains 15 residues. CDR3 sequence reads: CASSEGEGGPYEQYF. For the CDR3, the DNA is TGTGCCAGCAGTGAAGGGGAAGGGGGCCCCTACGAGCAGTACTTC.

The CDR3 DNA is TGTGCCAGCAGCATTACAGGGTCACTAGCGGGTTACGAGCAGTACTTC. Its translation is CASSITGSLAGYEQYF. The genes are TRBV7-6 and TRBJ2-7; 9 nucleotides align to TRBD2. Unmatched junction bases numbered 12, after V lost 5 bases and J lost 4 bases. CDR3 length: 16 amino acids. Germline-derived CDR1 and CDR2 are SGHVS and FNYEAQ.

This chain connects TRBV7-9 to TRBJ1-3, with a tentative D call TRBD1 (5 bases). The length of the CDR3 is 14 residues. V shed 5 bases and J shed 0 bases, with 8 bases lying between them. Germline V gene data show CDR1 as SEHNR and CDR2 as FQNEAQ (reference sequence). Here the CDR3 reads CASSRDSSGNTIYF. CDR3 sequence (DNA): TGTGCCAGCAGCCGAGACAGCTCTGGAAACACCATATATTTT.

The chain uses TRBV5-1 and TRBJ2-1; tentatively, D is TRBD2 (5 bases). The CDR3 has 15 amino acids. The germline gives CDR1 SGHRS, CDR2 YFSETQ. V dropped 4 bases and J dropped 6 bases, with 17 bases sitting between them. The CDR3 nucleotides read TGCGCCAGCAGCGGCACGAACGGGGTTTCCAATGAGCAGTTCTTC. Translation gives CASSGTNGVSNEQFF.

Remarks on this clone: Other DNA variants within this sample encode the same CDR3. The chain employs TRBV19 and TRBJ2-7, with 7 bases aligning to TRBD2. Germline V gene sequence: CDR1 LNHDA, CDR2 SQIVND (reference sequence). The V gene end was trimmed by 10 bases and the J gene end by 3 bases; junction bases not matched to a gene: 15. This CDR3 region has 15 residues. The CDR3 loop is CATASGTSAYYEQYF. In DNA, the CDR3 is TGTGCCACCGCTTCCGGTACTAGCGCTTACTACGAGCAGTACTTC. Filled out from reference TRBV19 and TRBJ2-7, the complete variable domain reads DGGITQSPKYLFRKEGQNVTLSCEQNLNHDAMYWYRQDPGQGLRLIYYSQIVNDFQKGDIAEGYSVSREKKESFPLTVTSAQKNPTAFYLCATASGTSAYYEQYFGPGTRLTVT.

As concerns this clone: This sample includes further DNA sequences coding for the same CDR3. DNA for the CDR3: TGTGCCATCAGTGATATCACGGGACAGGGAGGGCTGTTTTTT. This sequence encodes CAISDITGQGGLFF. The V and J genes are TRBV10-3 and TRBJ2-2; 9 positions agree with TRBD1. Germline CDR1 ENHRY, CDR2 SYGVKD. The CDR3 extends over 14 amino acids. Unmatched junction bases numbered 9, after V lost 3 bases and J lost 13 bases.

This clone has more than one count but fewer than ten. This chain joins TRBV29-1 and TRBJ2-7; D is possibly TRBD1 or TRBD2 (6 bases each). Trimming left V 4 bases short and J 6 bases short, with 16 bases between. Germline V gene lookup returns CDR1 SQVTM and CDR2 ANQGSEA. The CDR3 spans 13 residues. Here the CDR3 reads CSVVTGRSLEQYF. For the CDR3, the DNA is TGCAGCGTTGTAACAGGGAGGTCGCTCGAGCAGTACTTC.

This chain uses TRBV19 with TRBJ2-1; TRBD1 might be the D (6 bases). The CDR3 loop spans 15 amino acids. Per germline, CDR1 LNHDA and CDR2 SQIVND (reference sequence). V was clipped by 6 bases and J by 8 bases, with 20 bases between them. CDR3 region: CASRNQELGGDEQFF. CDR3 DNA: TGTGCCAGTAGAAACCAGGAACTAGGGGGAGATGAGCAGTTCTTC.

The chain links TRBV7-9 to TRBJ2-7; possible D gene TRBD1, 7 bases. The ends were cut back, 6 bases at V and 7 bases at J, with 19 bases in the middle. Germline V gives CDR1 SEHNR, CDR2 FQNEAQ (reference sequence). This CDR3 is built from 14 residues. The CDR3 reads CASSFQGGAMEQYF. The DNA for the CDR3 is TGTGCCAGCAGTTTTCAGGGGGGCGCCATGGAGCAGTACTTC.

The rearrangement links TRBV12-5 to TRBJ2-7; 7 bases map to TRBD1. The J segment lost 3 bases and the V segment lost 4 bases, leaving 6 bases of the junction unmatched. Germline V gene data show CDR1 as LGHNT and CDR2 as FRNRAP. This CDR3 region has 14 residues. The CDR3 loop reads CASGSDRDNYEQYF. The CDR3 nucleotides read TGTGCTAGTGGTTCCGACAGGGATAACTACGAGCAGTACTTC.

A few counts support this clone. The chain employs TRBV6-5 and TRBJ2-5; D not certain. V gave up 0 bases and J gave up 1 base, with 9 bases separating them. Germline V gives CDR1 MNHEY, CDR2 SVGAGI. This CDR3 contains 15 residues. CDR3 nucleotides: TGTGCCAGCAGTTACTCGATAGGGCCCCAAGAGACCCAGTACTTC. It is translated as CASSYSIGPQETQYF.